Here is one T cell receptor beta chain with its context. The data were obtained in a study of T cell changes during pregnancy in multiple sclerosis. Assay: immunoSEQ multiplex PCR; the TCRdb copy retains only in-frame clones and omits some. Here the sample spans roughly 74,000 clones, around 85% being singletons. V was cut by 6 bases and J by 4 bases, with 15 bases left in between. Germline loops: CDR1 MNHEY, CDR2 SVGAGI. The CDR3 extends over 15 amino acids. The TCR sequence derives from a female donor with multiple sclerosis, enrolled in a pregnancy study. This sequence joins TRBV6-5 and TRBJ2-2; D might be TRBD1 (6 bases). The source was peripheral blood, collected before pregnancy. The CDR3 bases are TGTGCCAGCAGGCCTACAGGGAGACTCACCGGGGAGCTGTTTTTT. As protein: CASRPTGRLTGELFF.